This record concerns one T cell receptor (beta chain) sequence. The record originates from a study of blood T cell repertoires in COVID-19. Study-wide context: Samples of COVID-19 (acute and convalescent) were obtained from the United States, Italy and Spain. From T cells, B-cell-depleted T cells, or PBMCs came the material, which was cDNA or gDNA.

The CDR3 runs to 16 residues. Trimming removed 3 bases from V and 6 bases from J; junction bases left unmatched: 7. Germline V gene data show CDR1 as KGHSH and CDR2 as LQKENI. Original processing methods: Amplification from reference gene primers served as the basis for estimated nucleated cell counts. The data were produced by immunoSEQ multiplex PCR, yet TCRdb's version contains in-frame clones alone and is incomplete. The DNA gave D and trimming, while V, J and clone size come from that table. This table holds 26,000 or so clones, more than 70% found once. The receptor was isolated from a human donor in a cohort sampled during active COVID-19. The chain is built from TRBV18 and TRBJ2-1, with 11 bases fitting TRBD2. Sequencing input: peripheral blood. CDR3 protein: CASSPLGTSGFNEQFF. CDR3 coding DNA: TGTGCCAGCTCACCTCTCGGGACTAGCGGCTTCAATGAGCAGTTCTTC. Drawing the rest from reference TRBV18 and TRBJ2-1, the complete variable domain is NAGVMQNPRHLVRRRGQEARLRCSPMKGHSHVYWYRQLPEEGLKFMVYLQKENIIDESGMPKERFSAEFPKEGPSILRIQQVVRGDSAAYFCASSPLGTSGFNEQFFGPGTRLTVL.